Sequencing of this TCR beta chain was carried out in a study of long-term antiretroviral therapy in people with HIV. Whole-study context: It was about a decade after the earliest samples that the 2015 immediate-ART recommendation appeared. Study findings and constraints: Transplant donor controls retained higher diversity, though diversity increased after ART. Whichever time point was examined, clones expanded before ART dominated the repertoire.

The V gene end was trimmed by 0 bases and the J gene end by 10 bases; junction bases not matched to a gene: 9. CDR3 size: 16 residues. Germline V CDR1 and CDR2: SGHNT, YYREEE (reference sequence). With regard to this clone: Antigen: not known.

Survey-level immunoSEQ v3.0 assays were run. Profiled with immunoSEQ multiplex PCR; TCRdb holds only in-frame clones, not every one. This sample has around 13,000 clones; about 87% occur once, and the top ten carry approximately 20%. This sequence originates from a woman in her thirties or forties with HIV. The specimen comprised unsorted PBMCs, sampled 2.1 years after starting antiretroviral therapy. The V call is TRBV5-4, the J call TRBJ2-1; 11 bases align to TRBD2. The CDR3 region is CASSLGGLAEAPEQFF. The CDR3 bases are TGTGCCAGCAGCTTGGGGGGACTAGCGGAGGCACCCGAGCAGTTCTTC.